These T cell receptor beta chains were read from a single sample in a study of regulatory T cells in long-lasting Graves disease. TCRdb processed the multiplex PCR reads anew with MiXCR; each CDR3 protein has one entry. The sample yields 500,000 or so distinct CDR3 sequences, less than 15% seen once. Another study also made use of these data, one on T cells in Graves' hyperthyroidism and ophthalmopathy.

The source material was peripheral blood mononuclear cells (PBMCs), sampled at new diagnosis, from a patient treated with antithyroid drugs. These receptors were collected from a woman aged 50 to 60 with Graves disease. CDR3s include the opening cysteine and the closing phenylalanine or tryptophan. The D gene is left open where the match is weak. A clone size is listed for some rows: how often the clone was seen (once, few, many), or a class if it is expanded.

v_gene	j_gene	abundance	d_gene	CDR3aa	CDR3nt
TRBV6-4	TRBJ2-7	few	NA	CASSEQRQAKTVSYEQYF	TGTGCCAGCAGTGAACAAAGGCAGGCCAAGACCGTCTCCTACGAGCAGTACTTC
TRBV20-1	TRBJ1-1	many	NA	CSAREGAIPEAFF	TGCAGTGCTAGAGAGGGGGCGATCCCTGAAGCTTTCTTT
TRBV30	TRBJ2-1	medium-sized	NA	CAWSGPGGRGMDEQFF	TGTGCCTGGAGTGGTCCGGGCGGCCGAGGGATGGATGAGCAGTTCTTC
TRBV29-1	TRBJ1-1	NA	NA	CSVPEAGKAFF	TGCAGCGTCCCAGAGGCAGGGAAGGCTTTCTTT
TRBV7-9	TRBJ2-3	many	TRBD1	CASSLDRATDTQYF	TGTGCCAGCAGCTTGGACAGGGCCACAGATACGCAGTATTTT
TRBV5-8	TRBJ2-3	few	TRBD1	CASSFYPGQGGDTQYF	TGTGCCAGCAGCTTCTATCCGGGACAGGGGGGTGATACGCAGTATTTT
TRBV12-3/TRBV12-4	TRBJ2-2	many	TRBD1	CASSGTGYTGELFF	TGTGCCAGCAGCGGGACAGGTTACACCGGGGAGCTGTTTTTT
TRBV11-3	TRBJ1-1	many	TRBD1	CASSFGTGTEAFF	TGTGCCAGCAGCTTCGGGACAGGCACTGAAGCTTTCTTT
TRBV12-3/TRBV12-4	TRBJ1-2	NA	TRBD1	CASSLYGQGASGYTF	TGTGCCAGCAGTCTGTACGGACAGGGGGCTTCTGGCTACACCTTC
TRBV3-1	TRBJ2-5	many	TRBD1	CASSQESGGPGETQYF	TGTGCCAGCAGCCAAGAGTCAGGGGGACCGGGAGAGACCCAGTACTTC
TRBV19	TRBJ2-4	few	TRBD1	CASSQTGETNIQYF	TGTGCCAGTAGTCAAACAGGGGAAACAAACATTCAGTACTTC
TRBV12-3/TRBV12-4	TRBJ1-6	many	NA	CASGRDANSPLHF	TGTGCCAGCGGCCGGGACGCAAATTCACCCCTCCACTTT
TRBV30	TRBJ2-2	NA	NA	CAWSVQVIGGELFF	TGTGCCTGGAGTGTACAAGTGATTGGCGGGGAGCTGTTTTTT
TRBV28	TRBJ1-2	few	TRBD1	CASSRGVVVGYTF	TGTGCCAGCAGCAGGGGGGTAGTGGTTGGCTACACCTTC
TRBV24-1	TRBJ1-5	NA	NA	CATSQGGQPQHF	TGTGCCACCAGCCAGGGAGGTCAGCCCCAGCATTTT
TRBV24-1	TRBJ1-5	few	NA	CGREVGNQPQHF	TGTGGCAGAGAGGTTGGCAATCAGCCCCAGCATTTT
TRBV2	TRBJ2-5	many	NA	CASSWDYQETQYF	TGTGCCAGCAGTTGGGACTACCAAGAGACCCAGTACTTC
TRBV3-1	TRBJ2-3	few	NA	CASSQPRTDTQYF	TGTGCCAGCAGCCAACCCCGCACAGATACGCAGTATTTT
TRBV12-3/TRBV12-4	TRBJ1-1	many	NA	CASSLGRGDSEAFF	TGTGCCAGCAGTTTGGGCAGGGGTGACTCTGAAGCTTTCTTT
TRBV2	TRBJ2-5	many	TRBD1	CASSGRTGLRMSRETQYF	TGTGCCAGCAGCGGTAGGACAGGGTTGAGGATGAGTCGGGAGACCCAGTACTTC
TRBV28	TRBJ1-4	many	TRBD1	CASSLGGQGSEKLFF	TGTGCCAGCAGTTTGGGGGGACAGGGAAGTGAAAAACTGTTTTTT
TRBV4-1	TRBJ2-1	few	TRBD2	CASSPAGVVDNEQFF	TGCGCCAGCAGCCCAGCGGGAGTGGTGGACAATGAGCAGTTCTTC
TRBV6-1	TRBJ2-1	many	NA	CASRGLTASYNEQFF	TGTGCCAGCAGAGGACTGACAGCCTCCTACAATGAGCAGTTCTTC
TRBV15	TRBJ2-2	few	TRBD2	CATSRRTSVNTGELFF	TGTGCCACCAGCAGGAGGACTAGCGTGAACACCGGGGAGCTGTTTTTT
TRBV5-1	TRBJ2-7	few	NA	CASSSRTEFSYEQYF	TGCGCCAGCAGCTCCCGGACAGAATTCTCCTACGAGCAGTACTTC
TRBV12-3/TRBV12-4	TRBJ1-6	NA	NA	CASSFRQENSPLHF	TGTGCCAGCAGTTTCCGACAGGAGAATTCACCCCTCCACTTT
TRBV28	TRBJ1-1	many	TRBD1	CATNRARVGRRGWSNTEAFF	TGTGCCACCAACCGGGCCCGTGTTGGCCGCAGGGGGTGGTCGAACACTGAAGCTTTCTTT
TRBV18	TRBJ2-7	NA	TRBD2	CASSPYTSGNAYEQYF	TGTGCCAGCTCACCATATACTAGCGGGAACGCCTACGAGCAGTACTTC
TRBV30	TRBJ2-3	NA	TRBD1	CAWSAGTGATDTQYF	TGTGCCTGGAGTGCGGGGACAGGGGCGACAGATACGCAGTATTTT
TRBV5-6	TRBJ2-5	NA	NA	CASSSTASYLQETQYF	TGTGCCAGCAGCTCGACAGCTTCCTATCTCCAAGAGACCCAGTACTTC
TRBV5-1	TRBJ2-1	many	TRBD2	CASSFSGREGYNEQFF	TGCGCCAGCAGCTTTAGCGGGAGAGAAGGGTACAATGAGCAGTTCTTC
TRBV20-1	TRBJ2-4	few	TRBD1	CSAEGGQGNIQYF	TGCAGTGCCGAGGGTGGACAGGGAAACATTCAGTACTTC
TRBV28	TRBJ2-3	few	TRBD1	CASSHRTGGGDTQYF	TGTGCCAGCAGTCACCGGACAGGGGGGGGAGATACGCAGTATTTT
TRBV20-1	TRBJ2-1	many	TRBD2	CSARTSGSREQFF	TGCAGTGCTCGGACTAGCGGGAGTCGGGAGCAGTTCTTC
TRBV6-1	TRBJ2-2	few	NA	CASSEFAGDTGELFF	TGTGCCAGCAGTGAATTTGCGGGTGACACCGGGGAGCTGTTTTTT
TRBV3-1	TRBJ2-5	NA	TRBD2	CASSQVGTSGREETQYF	TGTGCCAGCAGCCAAGTTGGGACTAGCGGGAGAGAAGAGACCCAGTACTTC
TRBV19	TRBJ2-5	few	NA	CASDKGMGQETQYF	TGTGCCAGTGATAAAGGGATGGGGCAAGAGACCCAGTACTTC